This T cell receptor beta chain came from a study of blood T cells in healthy people across ages (dated by TCRdb to between 2014 and 2017). The study in broad terms: Template switching captured roughly one uniquely barcoded TCR beta cDNA molecule per two T cells in model experiments. Using deep sequencing normalized with unique cDNA molecular identifiers, the study measured how TCR beta repertoire diversity changes with age. The donors were divided into four age groups: young (average about 16 years), middle-aged (about 40), aged (about 60) and long-lived (about 90). To avoid experimental bias, donors of different ages were randomly spread across the sequencing lanes. Two additional independent replicas of 1 million unique cDNA reads from the same blood draw were analyzed for two donors (one aged 18 to 29 and one aged 80 or older). Broad study findings and their caveats: Because donor CMV infection status was unknown, age-related changes in expanded clonotypes were potentially confounded. Compared with the aged group, the long-lived group had more naive CD4+ T cells, fewer expanded clones and increased TCR diversity, a pattern suggesting age selection. As age increased, observed TCR beta diversity per million T cells dropped in a roughly linear way, and a significant reduction was already evident by age 40. Bulk unsorted PBMC profiling prevented conclusive comparison of naive and antigen-experienced compartments. There was a strong correlation between observed TCR beta diversity and the percentage of naive T cells measured by flow cytometry. Estimates of total diversity from one million sequenced T cells were regarded as lower bounds and underestimates.

Library method: 5' RACE. Sequenced using an Illumina HiSeq 2500. A second roughly 6 to 11 cycle PCR used a sample-barcoded 5' primer and a J-beta primer mix. Each TCR beta cDNA molecule received a unique molecular identifier from a template-switch 5' adaptor carrying 12 random nucleotides. At least 2.5 million CDR3-containing paired-end reads were obtained from each sample. First-strand cDNA synthesis was performed from all RNA using the Mint cDNA synthesis kit, with priming by a TRBC-specific oligonucleotide. All cDNA was treated with uracil-DNA glycosylase and then went through a first 18-cycle PCR with the universal primers M1SS and BC2_uni_R. Turning to the authors' computational methods: Normalization of each sample was performed by random selection of 1 million high-quality reads, each carrying a distinct molecular identifier. Reads with shared molecular identifiers were discarded instead of being binned into consensus sequences. CDR3 identification, clonotype clustering and error correction used MiTCR with a Q25 quality threshold and the strictest error-elimination algorithm. Lower-bound total TCR beta diversity was estimated with a nonparametric unseen species model using Euler transformation. Starting from the raw public reads, TCRdb applied fastp trimming at Q25, assembled clones with MiXCR and retained in-frame beta chains. Each entry is one CDR3 protein sequence, shown with its most common DNA and genes. These V and J calls derive from TCRdb rather than the authors' analysis. The sample includes some 900,000 distinct CDR3 sequences, with less than 35% observed a single time. 15% to 20% of the sample lies in the top ten.

Donors were 39 systemically healthy Caucasian individuals from Russia aged roughly 6 to 95 years. Around 9.7 milliliters of peripheral blood were collected from each donor into EDTA-treated Vacutainer tubes. Ficoll-Paque density-gradient centrifugation was used to isolate PBMCs, with at least 6.5 million per sample. Trizol reagent was used to extract total RNA from PBMCs, with at least 5 micrograms per sample. The percentages of naive CD45RAhigh/CD27high T cells were determined by flow cytometry on a PBMC aliquot from every donor. Comments on this clonotype: It has no known antigen specificity. This may arise from a read error, as a much more abundant clone is one base away.

The material sequenced was blood. The sequence was collected from a woman older than 75 in good health.

The nucleotide sequence is given as TGTGCCTGCAGTTTAGCGTTTACCTCCAGACCAACCAAAAACATTCAGTACTTC. This gives the protein CACSLAFTSRPTKNIQYF. This sequence uses TRBV12-3 or TRBV12-4 and TRBJ2-4, and TRBD2 may be the D gene, going by 5 matching bases. Including cysteine and phenylalanine, the CDR3 has 18 amino acids. This entry keeps only the CDR3 DNA: 54 bases, framed from base 1.